The 9 T cell receptor beta chains listed next were all sequenced from one sample in a study of blood T cell repertoires in COVID-19. Produced via immunoSEQ multiplex PCR; TCRdb's table is partial and in-frame only. There are about 120,000 clones in the sample; about 81% occur only once, and around 8% lies in the top ten. The sequencing sample was made of peripheral blood. All receptors derive from a man aged 65 to 85 with acute or convalescent COVID-19.

The chain employs TRBV9 and TRBJ2-5; 8 nucleotides line up with TRBD2. V shed 0 bases and J 1 base; nucleotides not matched to a gene: 2. This CDR3 contains 15 residues. Germline CDR1 and CDR2: SGDLS and YYNGEE. CDR3: CASSVVAGGQETQYF. The CDR3 DNA reads as TGTGCCAGCAGCGTAGTGGCGGGGGGCCAAGAGACCCAGTACTTC. Full variable domain (rest looked up from reference TRBV9 and TRBJ2-5): DSGVTQTPKHLITATGQRVTLRCSPRSGDLSVYWYQQSLDQGLQFLIQYYNGEERAKGNILERFSAQQFPDLHSELNLSSLELGDSALYFCASSVVAGGQETQYFGPGTRLLVL.

The chain uses TRBV5-5 and TRBJ2-7, with 8 positions matching TRBD2. The germline CDR1 and CDR2 sequences are SGHKS and YYEKEE (reference sequence). This CDR3 spans 16 amino acids. The trim removed 4 bases at V and 2 bases at J, leaving 11 bases unmatched. The DNA of the CDR3 is TGTGCCAGCAGCCTCACCGGGACTAGAAAGACCTACGAGCAGTACTTC. Protein sequence: CASSLTGTRKTYEQYF.

The chain links TRBV4-1 to TRBJ1-5; D call uncertain. Trimming left V 0 bases short and J 2 bases short, with 8 bases between. Germline CDR1 MGHRA, CDR2 YSYEKL. The CDR3 contains 15 residues. CDR3 nucleotide sequence: TGCGCCAGCAGCCAAGATCTGAGGGGCAATCAGCCCCAGCATTTT. This gives the protein CASSQDLRGNQPQHF.

The V call is TRBV5-4, the J call TRBJ1-1, with D possibly TRBD1 on 6 matching bases. The germline V gene encodes CDR1 SGHNT and CDR2 YYREEE (reference sequence). V lost 3 bases and J lost 2, with 20 bases in between. This CDR3 has 17 residues. This chain's CDR3 is CASSSTRRRDINTEAFF. CDR3 in DNA: TGTGCCAGCAGCTCCACCCGCCGAAGGGACATTAACACTGAAGCTTTCTTT.

The chain is built from TRBV5-4 and TRBJ2-2, with TRBD1 as a possible D gene (6 bases). CDR3 length equals 16 residues. With 4 bases removed from V and 0 bases from J, the gap between germline ends came to 13 bases. Germline V CDR1 and CDR2: SGHNT, YYREEE (reference sequence). CDR3 sequence: CASSPGTSSNTGELFF. Here the CDR3 DNA reads TGTGCCAGCAGCCCCGGGACATCTTCGAACACCGGGGAGCTGTTTTTT.

This clone was seen only once. The rearrangement links TRBV7-9 to TRBJ1-1, with 9 bases fitting TRBD1. Per the germline V gene, CDR1 is SEHNR and CDR2 is FQNEAQ (reference sequence). Trimming took 5 bases from V and 5 from J; bases not matched to a gene: 6. CDR3 length: 14 amino acids. CDR3 in amino acids: CASSANRGQTEAFF. DNA of the CDR3: TGTGCCAGCAGCGCGAACAGGGGGCAAACTGAAGCTTTCTTT.

Written as DNA, the CDR3 is TGTGCCTGGGACAGGGATACCTACGAGCAGTACTTC. This encodes CAWDRDTYEQYF. The V call is TRBV30, the J call TRBJ2-7; 7 nucleotides line up with TRBD1. CDR3 length: 12 amino acids. Germline V gene data show CDR1 as GTSNPN and CDR2 as SVGIG (reference sequence). With V trimmed by 5 bases and J by 2 bases, 3 bases remained unmatched.

This clone was seen a handful of times. The chain couples TRBV7-8 to TRBJ2-3, with D perhaps matching TRBD1 (6 bases). Trimming cost V 0 bases and J 0 bases, with 16 bases left between them. The CDR3 is 18 residues long. Germline V gives CDR1 SGHVS, CDR2 FQNEAQ. The CDR3 reads CASSLAWTEPISTDTQYF. In nucleotides, the CDR3 is TGTGCCAGCAGCTTAGCATGGACAGAACCGATCAGCACAGATACGCAGTATTTT.

V and J are TRBV5-1 and TRBJ1-1; maybe TRBD1 (5 bases). CDR3 length: 16 amino acids. Germline assignment: CDR1 SGHRS and CDR2 YFSETQ. V was trimmed by 0 bases and J by 3 bases, leaving 15 bases between them. The CDR3 DNA reads TGCGCCAGCAGCTTGGCCTGGGGCACCCGGGACACTGAAGCTTTCTTT. Its translation: CASSLAWGTRDTEAFF. The full variable domain, rest sourced from reference TRBV5-1 and TRBJ1-1, is KAGVTQTPRYLIKTRGQQVTLSCSPISGHRSVSWYQQTPGQGLQFLFEYFSETQRNKGNFPGRFSGRQFSNSRSEMNVSTLELGDSALYLCASSLAWGTRDTEAFFGQGTRLTVV.